This entry describes one T cell receptor beta chain. Its antigen is still unknown. This sample was taken from a study of post-analysis software for immune sequencing data. Researchers reported that TCR beta cDNA libraries carried unique molecular identifiers. TCRdb re-derived calls from the PCR reads in MiXCR, one entry per CDR3 protein. Of about 170,000 distinct CDR3 sequences listed, over 25% are singletons. Regarding the study as a whole: Compared against controls, patients with multiple sclerosis displayed significantly lower normalized Chao1 diversity.

This TCR was recovered from a girl between 5 and 17 years old with multiple sclerosis. The sequenced sample was blood.

The CDR3 spells CASSGQVDYEQYF. The CDR3 DNA reads TGTGCCAGCTCAGGACAGGTAGACTACGAGCAGTACTTC. V usage is TRBV18 and J usage is TRBJ2-7, with 7 positions matching TRBD1. This CDR3 is built from 13 residues. Germline V lookup: CDR1 KGHSH, CDR2 LQKENI. Trimming cost V 5 bases and J 3 bases; bases outside gene matches: 4.